This T cell receptor (beta chain) was identified during a study of T cells in Graves' hyperthyroidism and ophthalmopathy. The table lists this clonotype with many counts. Amplified TCR beta CDR3 regions came from RNA transcripts. With the HTBI primer set, the TCR CDR3 went through a first round of RT-PCR. TCRdb redid the calling of the multiplex PCR reads with MiXCR, one entry per CDR3 protein. The sample comprises hundreds of thousands of distinct CDR3 sequences, approximately 20% of which are singletons, and 40% to 50% rests with the top ten. Germline loops: CDR1 SGHTA, CDR2 FQGTGA. V gave up 3 bases and J gave up 7 bases, with 13 bases separating them. This CDR3 has 13 residues.

V is TRBV7-3 and J is TRBJ2-7, with D maybe TRBD1 (6 bases). The source is a man aged 40-50 years with Graves' ophthalmopathy. The sequenced sample was blood. Here the CDR3 DNA reads TGTGCCAGCAGCTTCCGGGGAAGGGGGGAGCAGTACTTC. Translated: CASSFRGRGEQYF.